Below are 27 T cell receptor beta chains sequenced from a single sample in a study of shared clonotypes between healthy human individuals. Selected positively for CCR7 and CD45RO-negative, naive CD8 cells excluded terminally differentiated effector memory CD45RA+ cells. Clones were read by immunoSEQ multiplex PCR, and TCRdb kept only the in-frame ones, dropping some. The profile shows roughly 850,000 clones, 96% of them singletons. The specimen sequenced was naive CD8+ T cells sorted from blood. These TCRs come from a man aged 25-45 years in good health.

This sequence joins TRBV7-9 and TRBJ2-3; TRBD1 aligns across 10 bases. This CDR3 contains 16 residues. Per the germline V gene, CDR1 is SEHNR and CDR2 is FQNEAQ (reference sequence). V lost 5 bases to trimming and J lost 2 bases; unmatched junction nucleotides: 7. The CDR3 spells CASSKTGGDHTDTQYF. In nucleotides, the CDR3 is TGTGCCAGCAGCAAGACAGGGGGCGATCACACAGATACGCAGTATTTT.

V and J are TRBV28 and TRBJ2-7, with D possibly matching TRBD2 (6 bases). The V end lost 1 base, the J end lost 0 bases, and 10 bases lay between the germline ends. The CDR3 is made up of 15 amino acids. Germline CDR1 and CDR2: MDHEN and SYDVKM. This CDR3 reads CASSLFIGSSYEQYF. In DNA, the CDR3 is TGTGCCAGCAGTTTATTTATCGGGAGCTCCTACGAGCAGTACTTC.

The rearrangement links TRBV13 to TRBJ1-2, with 7 bases fitting TRBD1. The V gene end was trimmed by 1 base and the J gene end by 6 bases; junction bases not matched to a gene: 8. Germline lookup yields CDR1 PRHDT and CDR2 FYEKMQ (reference sequence). This CDR3 is 15 amino acids long. In DNA form, the CDR3 reads TGTGCCAGCAGCTTAGTTCGCAGGGGGAATAATGGCTACACCTTC. Amino acids: CASSLVRRGNNGYTF.

The gene calls are TRBV27 and TRBJ2-3; D is undetermined. The V end was cut by 7 bases, the J end by 3 bases, with 11 bases between. CDR3 length equals 13 residues. Germline V lookup: CDR1 MNHEY, CDR2 SMNVEV (reference sequence). CDR3 DNA: TGTGCCAGCATAGAAGGGTTAACAGATACGCAGTATTTT. As protein: CASIEGLTDTQYF.

This clone has only one observation. The V and J genes are TRBV7-8 and TRBJ2-2; 12 positions match TRBD2. The junction had 14 bases not matched to a gene; V was cut back by 11 bases and J by 1 base. Germline V gene data show CDR1 as SGHVS and CDR2 as FQNEAQ. CDR3 length equals 18 residues. CDR3 nucleotide sequence: TGTGCCGCCCTGTGGGACGGACTAGCGGGATGGAACACCGGGGAGCTGTTTTTT. It yields the protein CAALWDGLAGWNTGELFF.

The V gene is TRBV7-9, the J gene TRBJ2-5; the match to TRBD2 covers 7 bases. The junction had 5 bases not matched to a gene; V was cut back by 5 bases and J by 2 bases. Germline V gene data show CDR1 as SEHNR and CDR2 as FQNEAQ (reference sequence). CDR3 length: 14 residues. CDR3 in DNA: TGTGCCAGCAGCCCAGGGACTATTCAAGAGACCCAGTACTTC. It specifies CASSPGTIQETQYF.

The V gene is TRBV7-2, the J gene TRBJ2-1; D call uncertain. The germline V gene encodes CDR1 SGHTA and CDR2 FQGNSA. The CDR3 extends over 14 amino acids. V lost 7 bases and J 6 bases, leaving 16 bases between the germline ends. The CDR3, as DNA: TGTGCCAGCAACCTCCTAGGTGGGTTCAATGAGCAGTTCTTC. This codes for CASNLLGGFNEQFF.

With respect to this clone: This is likely an artifact of a read error, given a far larger clone one base away. Other nucleotide sequences from this sample produce the same CDR3. The rearrangement links TRBV14 to TRBJ1-5; D unresolved. CDR3 length equals 13 residues. Germline V gene data show CDR1 as SGHDN and CDR2 as FVKESK. Trimming left V 3 bases short and J 7 bases short, with 10 bases between. The CDR3 loop reads CASSHSGLQPQHF. DNA of the CDR3: TGTGCCAGCAGCCATTCGGGGTTGCAGCCCCAGCATTTT.

The chain has TRBV29-1 and TRBJ1-3; D perhaps matches TRBD1 (5 bases). Trimming took 3 bases from V and 2 from J, leaving 8 bases between them. Germline CDR1 reads SQVTM; CDR2 reads ANQGSEA. The CDR3 has 13 residues. CDR3 sequence: CSVEGGTGNTIYF. The CDR3 DNA is TGCAGCGTTGAGGGGGGGACTGGAAACACCATATATTTT.

The V gene is TRBV5-5, the J gene TRBJ1-1, with TRBD1 matching over 9 bases. Germline loops: CDR1 SGHKS, CDR2 YYEKEE (reference sequence). This CDR3 region has 15 residues. The trim removed 3 bases at V and 3 bases at J, leaving 6 bases unmatched. The CDR3 spells CASSWRTGAYTEAFF. CDR3 DNA sequence: TGTGCCAGCAGCTGGCGGACAGGGGCCTACACTGAAGCTTTCTTT.

The CDR3 bases are TGTGCCAGCAGCGCGACAGGGCGGGGGGAAAAACTGTTTTTT. Its protein is CASSATGRGEKLFF. The chain combines TRBV9 with TRBJ1-4, with 7 bases identical to TRBD1. Trimming removed 3 bases from V and 8 bases from J; junction bases left unmatched: 7. Germline V gene lookup returns CDR1 SGDLS and CDR2 YYNGEE. This CDR3 is built from 14 residues.

With respect to this clone: Different DNA sequences within this sample yield the same CDR3. The chain is built from TRBV19 and TRBJ2-5; D not certain. This CDR3 spans 11 amino acids. Deletions cut 5 bases from V and 5 bases from J, with 6 bases between. Germline CDR1 LNHDA, CDR2 SQIVND (reference sequence). CDR3 nucleotides: TGTGCCAGTAGTCTTGGGGAGACCCAGTACTTC. It specifies CASSLGETQYF.

The rearrangement links TRBV27 to TRBJ1-1; D unclear. V was cut by 3 bases and J by 1 base, with 9 bases left in between. Germline V gene lookup returns CDR1 MNHEY and CDR2 SMNVEV (reference sequence). This CDR3 is built from 14 residues. DNA for the CDR3: TGTGCCAGCAGTTTGGGCAGCAAGAACACTGAAGCTTTCTTT. It specifies CASSLGSKNTEAFF.

Turning to this clone: The same CDR3 also results from other DNA sequences found in this sample. This chain joins TRBV11-2 and TRBJ2-7; the D is unclear. CDR3 length: 13 amino acids. V lost 1 base, J lost 2 bases, and 6 bases lay in between. Per germline, CDR1 SGHAT and CDR2 FQNNGV. CDR3 DNA: TGTGCCAGCAGCTTAGGGACGGCCTACGAGCAGTACTTC. Translated: CASSLGTAYEQYF.

The chain joins TRBV7-2 to TRBJ2-7, with TRBD2 matching 11 bases. The germline V gene has CDR1 SGHTA and CDR2 FQGNSA. With 5 bases clipped from V and 3 bases from J, the junction kept 6 bases outside the gene matches. This CDR3 is 15 amino acids long. CDR3: CASSGGTSGFYEQYF. The CDR3 nucleotides are TGTGCCAGCAGCGGGGGGACTAGCGGATTCTACGAGCAGTACTTC.

The rearrangement links TRBV7-9 to TRBJ2-5; 7 positions match TRBD1. Trimming at V came to 0 bases and at J to 4 bases, leaving 8 bases not matched to a gene. The CDR3 has 16 amino acids. Germline CDR1 reads SEHNR; CDR2 reads FQNEAQ (reference sequence). The CDR3 here is CASSLAQGGLGETQYF. The DNA for the CDR3 is TGTGCCAGCAGCTTAGCGCAAGGGGGCCTCGGAGAGACCCAGTACTTC.

In its sample, this clone was seen once. This chain links TRBV21-1 with TRBJ2-7. TRBV21-1 is labeled a pseudogene. The CDR3 totals 17 residues. The CDR3 DNA is TGTGCCAGCAGCAGCCGCTTAAACCTTTCTAATAGGTACGAGCAGTACTTC. Encoded protein: CASSSRLNLSNRYEQYF.

This rearrangement joins TRBV27 to TRBJ1-1; D not resolved. The CDR3 loop spans 13 amino acids. Trimming pared 3 bases from V and 1 base from J, leaving 6 bases between. The germline V gene encodes CDR1 MNHEY and CDR2 SMNVEV (reference sequence). In DNA form, the CDR3 reads TGTGCCAGCAGTTTTGTGGGGAACACTGAAGCTTTCTTT. This encodes CASSFVGNTEAFF.

The chain carries TRBV5-5 and TRBJ2-1, with 11 bases that match TRBD2. The junction had 3 bases not matched to a gene; V was cut back by 2 bases and J by 8 bases. CDR1 is SGHKS and CDR2 is YYEKEE in the germline V gene (reference sequence). The CDR3 totals 14 residues. CDR3 sequence: CASSFTLAGDEQFF. CDR3 in DNA: TGTGCCAGCAGCTTTACACTAGCGGGAGATGAGCAGTTCTTC. The full variable domain, its missing parts supplied by reference TRBV5-5 and TRBJ2-1, is DAGVTQSPTHLIKTRGQQVTLRCSPISGHKSVSWYQQVLGQGPQFIFQYYEKEERGRGNFPDRFSARQFPNYSSELNVNALLLGDSALYLCASSFTLAGDEQFFGPGTRLTVL.

This chain joins TRBV7-8 and TRBJ2-1, with D possibly being TRBD1 (5 bases). V lost 5 bases and J lost 0, with 20 bases in between. Per the germline V gene, CDR1 is SGHVS and CDR2 is FQNEAQ. This CDR3 region has 18 residues. The CDR3: CASSQSQGLGNSYNEQFF. In nucleotides, the CDR3 is TGTGCCAGCAGCCAAAGCCAGGGATTAGGTAACTCCTACAATGAGCAGTTCTTC.

The chain couples TRBV2 to TRBJ2-5; 7 positions match TRBD1. Germline CDR1 is SNHLY and CDR2 is FYNNEI. This CDR3 comprises 17 residues. V dropped 2 bases and J dropped 4; count of bases not matched to a gene: 13. The CDR3 nucleotides read TGTGCCAGCAGTGAATTTTTAGGGGGCGTTCGTCGAGAGACCCAGTACTTC. This encodes CASSEFLGGVRRETQYF. The full variable domain, in which reference TRBV2 and TRBJ2-5 provide the parts outside the CDR3, is EPEVTQTPSHQVTQMGQEVILRCVPISNHLYFYWYRQILGQKVEFLVSFYNNEISEKSEIFDDQFSVERPDGSNFTLKIRSTKLEDSAMYFCASSEFLGGVRRETQYFGPGTRLLVL.

This chain uses TRBV11-2 with TRBJ2-5; 9 nucleotides match TRBD1. Germline V gives CDR1 SGHAT, CDR2 FQNNGV. The CDR3 has 15 amino acids. With 6 bases clipped from V and 5 bases from J, the junction kept 10 bases outside the gene matches. CDR3: CASSTPDRGGETQYF. For the CDR3, the DNA is TGTGCCAGCAGTACCCCGGACAGGGGTGGCGAGACCCAGTACTTC.

The chain couples TRBV7-8 to TRBJ2-1; tentative D call: TRBD1 (5 bases). The CDR3 length is 15 residues. Germline loops: CDR1 SGHVS, CDR2 FQNEAQ. Deletions cut 5 bases from V and 4 bases from J, with 15 bases between. The CDR3 DNA reads TGTGCCAGCAGCCCAATAGGGGTTTTTTACAATGAGCAGTTCTTC. Encoded protein: CASSPIGVFYNEQFF.

The J gene is TRBJ1-1, the V gene TRBV7-9, with TRBD1 matching over 11 bases. CDR1 and CDR2 from the germline V gene are SEHNR and FQNEAQ (reference sequence). The CDR3 covers 15 residues. Trimming at V came to 5 bases and at J to 4 bases, leaving 6 bases not matched to a gene. DNA of the CDR3: TGTGCCAGCAGCAGGACAGGGGGCGGGAGCACTGAAGCTTTCTTT. This translates into CASSRTGGGSTEAFF.

The J gene is TRBJ2-5, the V gene TRBV27; a weak D match, TRBD2 (5 bases). The CDR3 runs 16 residues. Trimming shortened V by 4 bases and J by 4 bases, and 19 bases separated the two germline ends. Germline values: CDR1 MNHEY, CDR2 SMNVEV (reference sequence). In DNA form, the CDR3 reads TGTGCCAGCAGTTCTTTCCTAGCCCCCCCAAGAGAGACCCAGTACTTC. Protein sequence: CASSSFLAPPRETQYF.

This clone has just a few counts. Different DNA sequences within this sample yield the same CDR3. The gene calls are TRBV27 and TRBJ2-5; D perhaps matches TRBD2 (5 bases). The CDR3 length is 14 residues. V gave up 1 base and J gave up 5 bases, with 11 bases separating them. The germline gives CDR1 MNHEY, CDR2 SMNVEV (reference sequence). CDR3 nucleotides: TGTGCCAGCAGTTTATTAGGAGGCGGGGAGACCCAGTACTTC. Encoded protein: CASSLLGGGETQYF.

The gene calls are TRBV4-2 and TRBJ2-1; D is unclear. The V gene's germline CDR1 is LGHNA and CDR2 YNFKEQ. V lost 5 bases and J 8 bases, leaving 25 bases between the germline ends. CDR3 size: 17 residues. CDR3 residues: CASSYILGGSQHDEQFF. CDR3 DNA: TGTGCCAGCAGCTATATATTGGGCGGATCACAACACGATGAGCAGTTCTTC.